Listed below are T cell receptor beta chains from one sample, sequenced in a study of blood T cell repertoires in COVID-19. Only in-frame clones appear in the TCRdb table, and some are missing; sequencing was by immunoSEQ multiplex PCR. Counted here are about 110,000 clones, around 74% occurring once; the ten biggest clones make up about 7.1%. Material: peripheral blood. The receptors were gathered from a woman aged 55 to 70 with acute or convalescent COVID-19. Each CDR3 is given with its conserved first and last residue. A D gene is named only where the DNA matches it firmly. Only part of the rows carry a size: once, few, many, or a class if the clone is expanded.

D: NA; V: TRBV28; size: few; J: TRBJ1-2; DNA: TGTGCCAGCATCTCCCCAGGGGAAGGCTATGGCTACACCTTC; CDR3: CASISPGEGYGYTF
D: TRBD2; V: TRBV5-1; size: NA; J: TRBJ2-7; DNA: TGCGCCAGCAATAGCGGGGATTTCTACGAGCAGTACTTC; CDR3: CASNSGDFYEQYF
D: NA; V: TRBV19; size: many; J: TRBJ1-5; DNA: TGTGCCAGTAGCTGGGGGGGTATGGTGCAGCCCCAGCATTTT; CDR3: CASSWGGMVQPQHF
D: TRBD1; V: TRBV6-2/TRBV6-3; size: NA; J: TRBJ1-2; DNA: TGTGCCAGCAGTTACTTTCTGGACAGGGGGCATGGCTACACCTTC; CDR3: CASSYFLDRGHGYTF
D: NA; V: TRBV4-3; size: NA; J: TRBJ2-4; DNA: TGCGCCAGCAGCCAAGATCGGACAGAAAACAAAAACATTCAGTACTTC; CDR3: CASSQDRTENKNIQYF
D: TRBD1; V: TRBV11-2; size: NA; J: TRBJ1-3; DNA: TGTGCCAGCAGGGCCGGGACAGGGTCTGGAAACACCATATATTTT; CDR3: CASRAGTGSGNTIYF
D: TRBD2; V: TRBV27; size: NA; J: TRBJ2-5; DNA: TGTGCCAGCAGTCTCGGGGGGGCCTTTGAAGAGACCCAGTACTTC; CDR3: CASSLGGAFEETQYF
D: NA; V: TRBV5-5; size: few; J: TRBJ1-3; DNA: TGTGCCAGCAGCTTGACCAGGGGCGCAGGAAACACCATATATTTT; CDR3: CASSLTRGAGNTIYF
D: TRBD1; V: TRBV19; size: NA; J: TRBJ1-5; DNA: TGTGCCAGTAGTATCCCTTTTAGGACAGGGGCCCGGCCCCAGCATTTT; CDR3: CASSIPFRTGARPQHF
D: NA; V: TRBV2; size: once; J: TRBJ2-3; DNA: TGTGCCAGCAGTGAAATTCGGCGGTACACAGATACGCAGTATTTT; CDR3: CASSEIRRYTDTQYF
D: TRBD1; V: TRBV28; size: NA; J: TRBJ1-2; DNA: TGTGCCAGCAGCTTTACAGGGGGGGCCAGAATTATCGGCTACACCTTC; CDR3: CASSFTGGARIIGYTF
D: NA; V: TRBV10-3; size: once; J: TRBJ1-1; DNA: TGTGCCATCACAGGGATGAACACTGAAGCTTTCTTT; CDR3: CAITGMNTEAFF
D: NA; V: TRBV5-4; size: NA; J: TRBJ2-5; DNA: TGTGCCAGCAGCTTTCCCGGGATAAAAGAGACCCAGTACTTC; CDR3: CASSFPGIKETQYF
D: TRBD2; V: TRBV7-9; size: few; J: TRBJ2-7; DNA: TGTGCCAGCAGCCCCGAGCGGGGGGTCTCCTACGAGCAGTACTTC; CDR3: CASSPERGVSYEQYF
D: TRBD1; V: TRBV15; size: NA; J: TRBJ1-4; DNA: TGTGCCACCAGCAGGATGGACAGGGAGGGAAAACTGTTTTTT; CDR3: CATSRMDREGKLFF
D: TRBD2; V: TRBV5-4; size: NA; J: TRBJ2-5; DNA: TGTGCCAGCAGCTTGGCTAAACTAGCGGGGGGCGGAGAGACCCAGTACTTC; CDR3: CASSLAKLAGGGETQYF
D: NA; V: TRBV7-2; size: few; J: TRBJ1-1; DNA: TGTGCCAGCAGCTTAGGCCAGGTTTCGAACACTGAAGCTTTCTTT; CDR3: CASSLGQVSNTEAFF
D: TRBD2; V: TRBV27; size: once; J: TRBJ2-5; DNA: TGTGCCAGCAGTTTTGGCGGGGGGGTCTTTGAGACCCAGTACTTC; CDR3: CASSFGGGVFETQYF
D: NA; V: TRBV6-5; size: NA; J: TRBJ2-7; DNA: TGTGCCAGCACGCGAACTCAGGGGCCCTACGAGCAGTACTTC; CDR3: CASTRTQGPYEQYF
D: NA; V: TRBV29-1; size: few; J: TRBJ1-3; DNA: TGCAGCGCGGGGGAGGGCTCTGGAAACACCATATATTTT; CDR3: CSAGEGSGNTIYF
D: TRBD2; V: TRBV28; size: few; J: TRBJ2-7; DNA: TGTGCCAGCAGTTTCCTAGCGGGTAACTACGAGCAGTACTTC; CDR3: CASSFLAGNYEQYF
D: NA; V: TRBV7-9; size: once; J: TRBJ2-7; DNA: TGTGCCAGCAGCTTAGGGGGGACACCGTGGCGGGAGCAGTACTTC; CDR3: CASSLGGTPWREQYF
D: TRBD1; V: TRBV10-1; size: once; J: TRBJ1-3; DNA: TGCGCCAGCAGTGACGGGACAGGGACTGGAAACACCATATATTTT; CDR3: CASSDGTGTGNTIYF
D: TRBD1; V: TRBV6-4; size: NA; J: TRBJ1-5; DNA: TGTGCCAGCAGTACAATAGGACAGGGATTAAGCAATCAGCCCCAGCATTTT; CDR3: CASSTIGQGLSNQPQHF
D: NA; V: TRBV7-2; size: NA; J: TRBJ1-2; DNA: TGTGCCAGTCTATTTGGAGGGAGCTATGGCTACACCTTC; CDR3: CASLFGGSYGYTF
D: TRBD1; V: TRBV28; size: NA; J: TRBJ2-6; DNA: TGTGCCAGCAGGCCGGGACAGGGTAAATTCGGGGCCAACGTCCTGACTTTC; CDR3: CASRPGQGKFGANVLTF
D: TRBD1; V: TRBV7-3; size: few; J: TRBJ2-1; DNA: TGTGCCAGCAGCCCCCACCCGACAGGGGGCGCCAACAATGAGCAGTTCTTC; CDR3: CASSPHPTGGANNEQFF
D: NA; V: TRBV7-2; size: NA; J: TRBJ1-3; DNA: TGTGCCAGCAGCTTACAGGGCGCAATCTCTGGAAACACCATATATTTT; CDR3: CASSLQGAISGNTIYF
D: NA; V: TRBV6-2/TRBV6-3; size: NA; J: TRBJ1-1; DNA: TGTGCCAGCAGTTTACCATCAGCGCCTGAAGCTTTCTTT; CDR3: CASSLPSAPEAFF
D: TRBD2; V: TRBV6-5; size: NA; J: TRBJ2-7; DNA: TGTGCCGCGGGAGTGAGGTTTTACGAGCAGTACTTC; CDR3: CAAGVRFYEQYF
D: NA; V: TRBV9; size: few; J: TRBJ2-1; DNA: TGTGCCAGCAGCTCGGGCGGGGACAGATACAATGAGCAGTTCTTC; CDR3: CASSSGGDRYNEQFF
D: TRBD2; V: TRBV20-1; size: NA; J: TRBJ2-5; DNA: TGCAGTGCTAGTAGTAGCGGGGGGCGATTCGGGACCCAGTACTTC; CDR3: CSASSSGGRFGTQYF